This T cell receptor beta chain was documented in a study of cytomegalovirus exposure and HLA in healthy donors. Study-wide context: Among the roughly 400 genotyped donors, 81% were placed in the Caucasian-associated ancestry cluster. Study-level points and caveats: From TCR beta sequences, most subjects' HLA-A and HLA-B alleles were reportedly predicted accurately. V segments that were indistinguishable, TRBV6-2 and TRBV6-3 among them, were omitted from analysis.

A multiplex PCR was run with 60 Vbeta primers and 13 Jbeta primers. This table comes from immunoSEQ multiplex PCR, and its TCRdb copy is limited to in-frame clones, with some not included. The profile covers 100,000 to 150,000 clones, with more than 65% appearing a single time and approximately 4% taken by the ten largest. This clone was seen a single time. The antigen is not known. The CDR3 has 14 amino acids. The germline V gene has CDR1 LNHDA and CDR2 SQIVND (reference sequence). V was clipped by 5 bases and J by 6 bases; unmatched bases: 5. Donors sampled were nominally healthy, though unrecorded immune exposures were likely.

This TCR came from a man aged 18 to 29 in good health and CMV-seropositive. The chain is built from TRBV19 and TRBJ2-2; 8 bases fit TRBD1. Sequences were obtained from PBMCs. The CDR3 bases are TGTGCCAGTAGTCTCAGGGGGCTTGCCGGGGAGCTGTTTTTT. It specifies CASSLRGLAGELFF.